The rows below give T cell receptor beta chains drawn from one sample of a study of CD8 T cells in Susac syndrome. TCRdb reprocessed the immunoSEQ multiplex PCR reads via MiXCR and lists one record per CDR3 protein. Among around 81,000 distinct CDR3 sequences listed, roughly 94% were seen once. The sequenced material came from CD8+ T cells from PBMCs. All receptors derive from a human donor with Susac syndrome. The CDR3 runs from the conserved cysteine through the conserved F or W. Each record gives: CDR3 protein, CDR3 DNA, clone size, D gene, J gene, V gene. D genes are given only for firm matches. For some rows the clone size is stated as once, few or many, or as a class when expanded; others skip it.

CASSSTGETQYF,TGCGCCAGCAGCTCCACCGGGGAGACCCAGTACTTC,once,NA,TRBJ2-5,TRBV5-1
CASKSGWETQYF,TGTGCCAGCAAGTCGGGGTGGGAGACCCAGTACTTC,once,NA,TRBJ2-5,TRBV28
CASVAWGNYGYTF,TGTGCCAGCGTTGCTTGGGGGAACTATGGCTACACCTTC,few,NA,TRBJ1-2,TRBV6-1
CASSYPGQAEGYEQYF,TGCGCCAGCAGCTACCCTGGACAGGCGGAGGGTTACGAGCAGTACTTC,NA,NA,TRBJ2-7,TRBV5-1
CASSLGPGLYNEQFF,TGTGCCAGCAGCTTAGGCCCGGGACTATACAATGAGCAGTTCTTC,NA,TRBD2,TRBJ2-1,TRBV7-8
CASSRDREQPQHF,TGTGCCAGCAGTCGGGACAGGGAACAGCCCCAGCATTTT,NA,TRBD1,TRBJ1-5,TRBV12-3/TRBV12-4
CASSQPQGAAQYF,TGTGCCAGCAGCCAACCACAGGGGGCGGCCCAGTACTTC,medium-sized,TRBD1,TRBJ2-5,TRBV3-1
CATSVTDQETQYF,TGTGCCACCAGCGTAACTGACCAAGAGACCCAGTACTTC,NA,NA,TRBJ2-5,TRBV15
CASSNGRQDSYEQYF,TGTGCCAGCAGCAACGGTCGACAGGACTCCTACGAGCAGTACTTC,NA,NA,TRBJ2-7,TRBV6-6
CATEEIRTDTQYF,TGTGCCACCGAAGAGATTCGCACAGATACGCAGTATTTT,NA,NA,TRBJ2-3,TRBV11-2
CASGLAWDRGGNEQFF,TGTGCTAGTGGTTTGGCTTGGGACCGGGGGGGCAATGAGCAGTTCTTC,NA,TRBD2,TRBJ2-1,TRBV12-5
CSAGDPSDEQYF,TGCAGTGCAGGGGACCCCTCGGACGAGCAGTACTTC,few,NA,TRBJ2-7,TRBV29-1
CASSFRYEQYF,TGTGCCAGCAGCTTCCGCTACGAGCAGTACTTC,NA,NA,TRBJ2-7,TRBV7-9
CASSYGLPGDEAFF,TGTGCCAGCAGTTACGGCCTTCCTGGGGATGAAGCTTTCTTT,NA,NA,TRBJ1-1,TRBV2
CASSMRASTDTQYF,TGTGCCAGTAGTATGAGGGCTAGCACAGATACGCAGTATTTT,NA,NA,TRBJ2-3,TRBV19
CAISGTGGPGLDDEQYF,TGTGCCATCAGTGGAACAGGGGGCCCCGGACTCGACGACGAGCAGTACTTC,NA,TRBD1,TRBJ2-7,TRBV10-3
CASSYSIRGVSYNEQFF,TGTGCCAGCAGTTACTCGATCAGGGGAGTGTCCTACAATGAGCAGTTCTTC,NA,NA,TRBJ2-1,TRBV6-5
CASSLDHVWGQAEQYF,TGTGCCAGCAGCTTAGATCATGTCTGGGGCCAGGCCGAGCAGTACTTC,NA,NA,TRBJ2-7,TRBV11-2
CSARDLAGDTGELFF,TGCAGTGCTAGAGATCTAGCGGGAGACACCGGGGAGCTGTTTTTT,NA,TRBD2,TRBJ2-2,TRBV20-1
CASSSDRNLAKNIQYF,TGTGCCAGCAGCTCGGACAGAAACCTAGCCAAAAACATTCAGTACTTC,NA,NA,TRBJ2-4,TRBV7-9
CASSDPGLVIDTQYF,TGCGCCAGCAGTGACCCGGGACTAGTTATAGATACGCAGTATTTT,NA,TRBD2,TRBJ2-3,TRBV10-2
CSAMDSHLNYGYTF,TGCAGTGCAATGGACAGCCACCTTAACTATGGCTACACCTTC,NA,NA,TRBJ1-2,TRBV20-1
CASAAALDEQYF,TGTGCCAGCGCCGCGGCCTTGGACGAGCAGTACTTC,NA,NA,TRBJ2-7,TRBV7-9
CASSLASRVGYEQYF,TGTGCCAGCAGCTTAGCAAGTAGGGTCGGGTACGAGCAGTACTTC,NA,NA,TRBJ2-7,TRBV7-8
CASWDSLYEQYF,TGTGCCAGTTGGGACTCCCTCTACGAGCAGTACTTC,once,NA,TRBJ2-7,TRBV6-1
CASSLTGDTEAFF,TGTGCCAGCAGTCTGACAGGGGACACTGAAGCTTTCTTT,few,TRBD1,TRBJ1-1,TRBV6-5
CASSQAAGGYNEQFF,TGTGCCAGCAGCCAAGCAGCGGGGGGATACAATGAGCAGTTCTTC,NA,TRBD2,TRBJ2-1,TRBV7-8
CATSEGETQYF,TGTGCCACCAGTGAAGGGGAGACCCAGTACTTC,few,NA,TRBJ2-5,TRBV24-1
CAVGQGTKKDQYF,TGTGCCGTAGGACAGGGGACTAAAAAGGACCAGTACTTC,NA,TRBD1,TRBJ2-5,TRBV7-9
CAWSVGGRGQFF,TGTGCCTGGAGTGTCGGCGGGAGGGGACAGTTCTTC,NA,TRBD2,TRBJ2-1,TRBV30
CASSLAPGTGDYNEQFF,TGTGCCAGCAGTTTAGCGCCCGGGACAGGGGACTACAATGAGCAGTTCTTC,NA,TRBD1,TRBJ2-1,TRBV28
CSASELPYNEQFF,TGCAGCGCCTCGGAACTTCCCTACAATGAGCAGTTCTTC,once,NA,TRBJ2-1,TRBV29-1
CASSPGWPDTQYF,TGTGCCAGCTCCCCCGGGTGGCCAGATACGCAGTATTTT,NA,NA,TRBJ2-3,TRBV18
CASSQEVTDSYEQYF,TGTGCCAGCAGCCAAGAGGTGACCGACTCCTACGAGCAGTACTTC,NA,NA,TRBJ2-7,TRBV3-1
CASSPQDGTLGYGYTF,TGTGCCAGCAGCCCCCAAGATGGGACGCTGGGGTATGGCTACACCTTC,NA,NA,TRBJ1-2,TRBV7-8
CSVPDRNTDTQYF,TGCAGTGTCCCGGATAGAAACACAGATACGCAGTATTTT,NA,NA,TRBJ2-3,TRBV20-1
CASRLPGSYNEQFF,TGTGCCAGCAGGTTGCCAGGCTCCTACAATGAGCAGTTCTTC,NA,NA,TRBJ2-1,TRBV7-3
CATSDTGTGRSEQYF,TGTGCCACCAGTGACACCGGGACAGGTAGGAGCGAGCAGTACTTC,NA,TRBD1,TRBJ2-7,TRBV24-1
CASSSSGTEAFF,NA,few,NA,TRBJ1-1,TRBV27
CASSQLPRKGGEQYF,TGTGCCAGCAGCCAATTACCCCGGAAGGGCGGCGAGCAGTACTTC,NA,NA,TRBJ2-7,TRBV7-9
CASSLHRGNTEAFF,TGTGCCAGCAGCCTCCACAGGGGGAACACTGAAGCTTTCTTT,NA,TRBD1,TRBJ1-1,TRBV3-1
CASSSGWFQPQHF,TGTGCCAGCAGCTCGGGATGGTTTCAGCCCCAGCATTTT,NA,NA,TRBJ1-5,TRBV7-9
CAINTGTGGNQPQHF,TGTGCCATTAATACCGGGACAGGGGGAAATCAGCCCCAGCATTTT,NA,TRBD1,TRBJ1-5,TRBV6-1
CASSQDVGYYEQYF,TGCGCCAGCAGCCAAGATGTTGGCTATTACGAGCAGTACTTC,NA,NA,TRBJ2-7,TRBV4-3
CASSPNGEINQPQHF,TGCGCCAGCAGCCCGAACGGGGAAATCAATCAGCCCCAGCATTTT,NA,NA,TRBJ1-5,TRBV4-3
CSAREIAGVKPIGTDTQYF,TGCAGTGCTAGGGAAATTGCGGGGGTGAAACCCATAGGCACAGATACGCAGTATTTT,NA,TRBD2,TRBJ2-3,TRBV20-1